Below are 30 T cell receptor beta chains sequenced from a single sample in a study of tumor and adjacent non-tumor tissue in lung cancer. Three rounds of nested PCR, following a modified ARM-PCR protocol, produced the TCRbeta library. TCRdb reprocessed the multiplex PCR reads with MiXCR, giving one entry per CDR3 protein. The data contain some 100,000 distinct CDR3 sequences, 75% to 85% of them singletons. The template was RNA from unsorted bulk tissue. This non-tumor lung sample came from over 3 cm beyond the tumor edge. The source material was distant non-tumor lung tissue. Receptors were obtained from a man aged 55-75 years with small cell lung cancer.

For this clonotype: A much larger clone is a single base away; this may be a read error. This sequence joins TRBV7-9 and TRBJ2-2; no clear D gene. V was cut by 7 bases and J by 0 bases, with 9 bases left in between. The CDR3 covers 14 residues. Germline V lookup: CDR1 SEHNR, CDR2 FQNEAQ (reference sequence). CDR3 DNA sequence: TGTGCCAGCATCTCCCGAGCGAACACCGGGGAGCTGTTTTTT. Amino acid sequence: CASISRANTGELFF. Full variable domain (rest looked up from reference TRBV7-9 and TRBJ2-2): DTGVSQNPRHKITKRGQNVTFRCDPISEHNRLYWYRQTLGQGPEFLTYFQNEAQLEKSRLLSDRFSAERPKGSFSTLEIQRTEQGDSAMYLCASISRANTGELFFGEGSRLTVL.

With respect to this clonotype: A much larger clone is a single base away; this may be a read error. The chain couples TRBV20-1 to TRBJ2-3; D gene uncertain. Germline CDR1 reads DFQATT; CDR2 reads SNEGSKA (reference sequence). V lost 3 bases to trimming and J lost 7 bases, with 8 bases between them. The CDR3 consists of 11 residues. Here the CDR3 DNA reads TGCAGTGCTAGCAGGATTAATACGCAGTATTTT. This sequence encodes CSASRINTQYF.

With regard to this clonotype: This may stem from a read error, because a much larger clone lies one nucleotide away. This rearrangement joins TRBV5-1 to TRBJ1-1, with a weak D call TRBD1 (5 bases). From germline, CDR1 is SGHRS and CDR2 YFSETQ. This CDR3 has 14 amino acids. The CDR3 reads CASRPPGSNTDAFF. The CDR3 nucleotides are TGCGCCAGCCGTCCGCCAGGGAGCAACACTGATGCTTTCTTT.

Comments on this clonotype: A much more abundant neighbour one base away suggests this may be a read error. The rearrangement joins TRBV24-1 to TRBJ2-1; tentative D call: TRBD2 (6 bases). Germline V gene sequence: CDR1 KGHDR, CDR2 SFDVKD. V gave up 1 base and J gave up 6 bases, with 12 bases separating them. The length of the CDR3 is 15 residues. CDR3 amino acids: CATSDFSRDSNEQFF. CDR3 sequence (DNA): TGTGCCACCAGTGATTTCAGCCGGGACTCCAATGAGCAGTTCTTC.

This clonotype is medium-sized within its sample. The CDR3 spells CAWSDGRTDTQYF. DNA for the CDR3: TGTGCCTGGAGTGATGGAAGGACAGATACGCAGTATTTT. This chain joins TRBV30 and TRBJ2-3; D is unresolved. Germline assignment: CDR1 GTSNPN and CDR2 SVGIG (reference sequence). V lost 1 base to trimming and J lost 3 bases, with 8 bases between them. The CDR3 is 13 amino acids.

In this sample, this clonotype turned up once. It is likely a read error, because the conserved phenylalanine at the end of the CDR3 is missing. The rearrangement links TRBV4-2 to TRBJ2-3; TRBD2 matches at 7 bases. The CDR3 is made up of 17 amino acids. V lost 2 bases, J lost 4 bases, and 12 bases stayed unmatched. CDR1 and CDR2 from the germline V gene are LGHNA and YNFKEQ. CDR3 protein: CASSQHLTGGLADTQYS. Here the CDR3 DNA reads TGTGCCAGCAGCCAACATCTAACGGGAGGCCTGGCAGATACGCAGTATTCT.

A word on this clonotype: One end of the junction varies from germline; a read error may be responsible. CDR3 region: CASSLGEAGGYYYNDQFF. The CDR3 coding sequence is TGTGCCAGCAGCTTAGGAGAAGCGGGAGGCTACTATTACAATGACCAGTTCTTC. This rearrangement joins TRBV11-2 to TRBJ2-1; TRBD2 matches at 9 bases. Germline CDR1 is SGHAT and CDR2 is FQNNGV. This CDR3 spans 18 amino acids.

Many counts were recorded for this clonotype. CDR3 coding DNA: TGCAGTGCCTCAGGGGCTAGCGGGAGTTATGAGCAGTTCTTC. Translation: CSASGASGSYEQFF. V is TRBV20-1 and J is TRBJ2-1; TRBD2 aligns across 10 bases. The CDR3 consists of 14 residues. Germline CDR1 is DFQATT and CDR2 is SNEGSKA (reference sequence). V was clipped by 6 bases and J by 8 bases; unmatched bases: 10.

The chain uses TRBV9 and TRBJ2-1, with 14 bases matching TRBD2. The CDR3 loop spans 18 amino acids. V trimming: 4 bases; J trimming: 6 bases; junction bases outside the gene matches: 12. Germline CDR1 reads SGDLS; CDR2 reads YYNGEE. The CDR3 spells CASSSNGTSGRVGNEQFF. In DNA, the CDR3 is TGTGCCAGCAGCTCCAACGGGACTAGCGGGAGAGTCGGCAATGAGCAGTTCTTC.

The chain has TRBV4-1 and TRBJ1-5, with 10 bases aligning to TRBD1. Trimming cost V 1 base and J 9 bases; bases outside gene matches: 18. CDR3 length equals 19 residues. Germline V CDR1 and CDR2: MGHRA, YSYEKL. The CDR3, as DNA: TGCGCCAGCAGCCAAGCTAGCGGGATCCACGGGACAGGGGAGAGGCCCCAGCATTTT. It specifies CASSQASGIHGTGERPQHF.

The CDR3 bases are TGTGCCAGCAGCTTGGCATCGGAATCCTACGAGCAGTACTTC. This sequence encodes CASSLASESYEQYF. The chain uses TRBV5-5 and TRBJ2-7; no reliable D call. The V gene's germline CDR1 is SGHKS and CDR2 YYEKEE (reference sequence). This CDR3 is 14 amino acids long. Deletions cut 0 bases from V and 1 base from J, with 8 bases between.

As for this clonotype: A junction end diverges from the germline sequence, so it may reflect a read error. Here the CDR3 reads CASSASGEGARELLF. The DNA of the CDR3 is TGCGCCAGCAGTGCCTCAGGCGAGGGGGCCAGGGAGCTGTTATTT. This chain connects TRBV6-1 to TRBJ2-2; 7 bases match TRBD1. The CDR3 runs to 15 residues. Germline loops: CDR1 MNHNS, CDR2 SASEGT.

Worth noting for this clonotype: Its ends do not fully match the called genes, so a read error is possible. This rearrangement joins TRBV4-1 to TRBJ1-4; D is possibly TRBD1 (5 bases). CDR3 length: 16 amino acids. From germline, CDR1 is MGHRA and CDR2 YSYEKL. In DNA, the CDR3 is TGTGCCAGCAGCCAAGTGGGGGAGGTAAATAATGAAAAACTGTTTTTT. Amino acids: CASSQVGEVNNEKLFF.

As concerns this clonotype: The junction does not match germline at one end; this may be a read error. The rearrangement uses TRBV12-3 or TRBV12-4 and TRBJ1-1; TRBD1 aligns across 10 bases. This CDR3 has 13 amino acids. The CDR3 loop reads CASSLRQGAEVFF. The DNA of the CDR3 is TGTGCCAGCAGCTTAAGACAGGGGGCTGAAGTTTTCTTT.

This clonotype was counted many times. J is TRBJ1-4 and V is TRBV5-1; no definite D call. The CDR3 loop spans 13 amino acids. CDR1 is SGHRS and CDR2 is YFSETQ in the germline V gene. V lost 4 bases and J 4 bases, leaving 8 bases between the germline ends. As DNA, the CDR3 is TGCGCCAGCAGCACGGAAATTAATGAAAAACTGTTTTTT. Translated: CASSTEINEKLFF.

The V gene is TRBV20-1, the J gene TRBJ1-1, with a tentative D call TRBD1 (5 bases). V lost 7 bases to trimming and J lost 4 bases, with 19 bases between them. Germline CDR1 reads DFQATT; CDR2 reads SNEGSKA (reference sequence). The CDR3 is 14 residues long. The CDR3 is CSGGGGGVFTEAFF. CDR3 bases: TGCAGTGGTGGTGGGGGGGGGGTTTTCACTGAAGCTTTCTTT.

This clonotype was picked up one time. At one end the junction does not follow the germline gene, possibly because of a read error. The chain recombines TRBV15 with TRBJ2-3, with TRBD2 identical over 14 bases. CDR1 is LNHNV and CDR2 is YYDKDF in the germline V gene (reference sequence). The CDR3 consists of 15 residues. CDR3 protein: CAISRLAGGPDTQYF. CDR3 sequence (DNA): TGTGCCATCAGCAGACTAGCGGGAGGGCCGGATACGCAGTATTTT.

The sample holds many counts of this clonotype. V gene TRBV12-3 or TRBV12-4 combines with J gene TRBJ1-2; TRBD1 might be the D (5 bases). There are 13 residues in the CDR3. V was shortened by 8 bases and J by 8 bases, with 18 bases between the two germline ends. As DNA, the CDR3 is TGTGCCAGCGGGGCCGGCAGGGAGGCGGGCTACACCTTC. This gives the protein CASGAGREAGYTF.

This rearrangement joins TRBV4-1 to TRBJ2-7; no reliable D call. V lost 1 base and J lost 3, with 13 bases in between. This CDR3 contains 15 residues. The V gene's germline CDR1 is MGHRA and CDR2 YSYEKL. The CDR3, as DNA: TGCGCCAGCAGCCAAGGAGGAGCCCTGGGCTACGAGCAGTACTTC. Translated: CASSQGGALGYEQYF.

Comment on this clonotype: One end of the junction varies from germline; a read error may be responsible. V gene TRBV6-1 combines with J gene TRBJ2-1; 7 bases are a match to TRBD2. The germline CDR1 and CDR2 sequences are MNHNS and SASEGT. This CDR3 region has 15 residues. The CDR3 region has the DNA TGTGCCGGCAGTGAACTTGAGGGAGGGAAGAATGAGCAGTTCTTC. It codes for CAGSELEGGKNEQFF.

In regard to this clonotype: This may be a read error: a much more frequent sequence differs by one nucleotide. The CDR3 nucleotides read TGTGCCAGCAGTGAATTTAGTATTGAGCACCCCAGGGTTCGGAGGTCGGAGAAGTACTTC. Its translation: CASSEFSIEHPRVRRSEKYF. The chain employs TRBV6-1 and TRBJ2-7, with D perhaps given as TRBD1 or TRBD2 (5 bases each). From germline, CDR1 is MNHNS and CDR2 SASEGT. The length of the CDR3 is 20 residues. Trimming removed 2 bases at V and 11 bases at J, with 37 bases between.

A note on this clonotype: A read error may produce the germline difference seen at one junction end. The rearrangement joins TRBV5-4 to TRBJ2-2; TRBD2 matches at 7 bases. CDR1 and CDR2 from the germline V gene are SGHNT and YYREEE (reference sequence). The CDR3 length is 16 residues. CDR3 in DNA: TGTGCCAGCCATATGACGGGGCGGGAGAACACCGGGGAGCTGTCTTTT. As protein: CASHMTGRENTGELSF.

Many counts were recorded for this clonotype. The rearrangement joins TRBV5-1 to TRBJ2-1, with TRBD2 matching over 7 bases. V was pared by 5 bases and J by 0 bases, with 8 bases of the junction left unmatched. In germline, CDR1 is SGHRS, CDR2 YFSETQ. The CDR3 contains 16 residues. The DNA of the CDR3 is TGCGCCAGCAGACCTGTAGCGGGTAGCTCCTACAATGAGCAGTTCTTC. Amino acid sequence: CASRPVAGSSYNEQFF.

This clonotype has ten or more counts. This chain connects TRBV24-1 to TRBJ2-3; 13 nucleotides align to TRBD2. J was trimmed by 4 bases and V by 12 bases; bases with no gene match: 12. Germline values: CDR1 KGHDR, CDR2 SFDVKD. The CDR3 extends over 16 amino acids. The CDR3 loop reads CAAGTSGTDRSDTQYF. CDR3 sequence (DNA): TGTGCCGCCGGGACTAGCGGGACCGACCGATCAGATACGCAGTATTTT.

As regards this clonotype: A much larger clone lies a single base off, so this may be a read error. V is TRBV5-1 and J is TRBJ1-1; TRBD1 might be the D (5 bases). CDR3 size: 14 residues. CDR1 is SGHRS and CDR2 is YFSETQ in the germline V gene. This CDR3 is CASSWDPVGTEAYF. The CDR3 nucleotides read TGCGCCAGCAGTTGGGACCCGGTAGGCACTGAAGCTTACTTT.

To note about this clonotype: With a much larger clone just one base away, this may be a read error. The chain links TRBV6-1 to TRBJ2-1; 11 nucleotides align to TRBD2. The germline CDR1 and CDR2 sequences are MNHNS and SASEGT. This CDR3 is built from 15 residues. CDR3 in amino acids: CASSDTSGSVDERFF. Written as DNA, the CDR3 is TGTGCCAGCAGTGACACTAGCGGGAGTGTCGATGAGCGGTTCTTC.

As concerns this clonotype: At one end the junction does not follow the germline gene, possibly because of a read error. The CDR3 is CASSSRGANTGGLFF. The CDR3 nucleotides are TGCGCTAGCAGCAGCAGGGGGGCCAATACCGGGGGGCTGTTTTTT. This chain connects TRBV4-1 to TRBJ2-2; TRBD1 might be the D (7 bases). CDR3 length: 15 residues. The germline gives CDR1 MGHRA, CDR2 YSYEKL.

Worth noting for this clonotype: The conserved final phenylalanine or tryptophan is absent from the CDR3, which likely points to a read error. The CDR3 sequence: CASSSGGGASEKLFY. The CDR3 DNA follows: TGTGCCAGCAGCTCGGGAGGGGGGGCGAGTGAAAAACTGTTTTAT. V and J are TRBV11-2 and TRBJ1-4; TRBD1 is a possible D gene (6 bases). The CDR3 sequence is 15 residues long. Trimming pared 4 bases from V and 7 bases from J, leaving 16 bases between. Per the germline V gene, CDR1 is SGHAT and CDR2 is FQNNGV.

Comments on this clonotype: A read error may produce the germline difference seen at one junction end. The rearrangement links TRBV11-2 to TRBJ1-4; D is unclear. This CDR3 contains 12 residues. CDR1 is SGHAT, CDR2 FQNNGV, per germline. The CDR3 coding sequence is TGTGCCAGCGCTTACAAGGGAGAAAAACTATTTTTC. This translates into CASAYKGEKLFF.

Comments on this clonotype: This sequence may be a read error, since a much larger clone differs from it by one base. The rearrangement links TRBV15 to TRBJ2-7; the D call may be TRBD1 or TRBD2 (5 bases each). Germline CDR1 LNHNV, CDR2 YYDKDF (reference sequence). The CDR3 extends over 15 amino acids. CDR3 DNA: TGTGCCACCAGCAGTCCCGGGACCACATCCTACGAGCCGTACTTC. The encoded protein is CATSSPGTTSYEPYF.